The 27 T cell receptor beta chains given below trace back to one sample, sequenced in a study of blood T cell repertoires in COVID-19 (dated by TCRdb to the early 2020s). The library relied on the immunoSEQ multiplex PCR assay. TCRdb mirrors the immuneACCESS table, restricted to in-frame sequences. Some clones are absent from its copies; in checked studies, under half trace to an unresolved V gene, and the reason for the others is unknown. This sample gives around 300,000 clones in total; over 70% of them show up just once. The ten biggest clones cover approximately 3.1% of the sample. Sequencing was performed on peripheral blood. The source is a man aged 25-40 years with active or convalescent COVID-19.

This chain connects TRBV7-3 to TRBJ2-5, with 9 bases identical to TRBD1. Germline loops: CDR1 SGHTA, CDR2 FQGTGA. The length of the CDR3 is 15 residues. V lost 5 bases, J lost 5 bases, and 9 bases stayed unmatched. The CDR3 sequence: CASSPDGTGQETQYF. Written as DNA, the CDR3 is TGTGCCAGCAGCCCTGACGGGACAGGGCAGGAGACCCAGTACTTC. The full variable domain, completed using reference TRBV7-3 and TRBJ2-5, is GAGVSQTPSNKVTEKGKYVELRCDPISGHTALYWYRQSLGQGPEFLIYFQGTGAADDSGLPNDRFFAVRPEGSVSTLKIQRTERGDSAVYLCASSPDGTGQETQYFGPGTRLLVL.

In this sample, this clone turned up once. This rearrangement joins TRBV5-4 to TRBJ2-1, with 7 positions matching TRBD1. Germline lookup yields CDR1 SGHNT and CDR2 YYREEE (reference sequence). This CDR3 comprises 16 residues. With V trimmed by 2 bases and J by 4 bases, 9 bases remained unmatched. The CDR3 here is CASSLLRDSVYNEQFF. The CDR3 region has the DNA TGTGCCAGCAGCTTACTCCGGGACAGCGTATACAATGAGCAGTTCTTC.

This chain joins TRBV3-1 (or the pseudogene TRBV3-2) and TRBJ2-3; D is possibly TRBD1 (6 bases). The CDR3 is 14 amino acids. V dropped 4 bases and J dropped 1 base, with 9 bases sitting between them. Looked up from germline, CDR1 is LGHDT and CDR2 is YNNKEL (reference sequence). In DNA, the CDR3 is TGTGCCAGCAGCCTTAAGGGGGGCACAGATACGCAGTATTTT. Its protein product is CASSLKGGTDTQYF.

Note on this clone: The sample carries other DNA sequences with the same CDR3. CDR3 protein: CASSDNSYEQYF. The CDR3 DNA follows: TGTGCCAGCAGTGATAACTCCTACGAGCAGTACTTC. The chain is built from TRBV2 and TRBJ2-7; no firm D call. Germline values: CDR1 SNHLY, CDR2 FYNNEI. This CDR3 is built from 12 residues. Deletions cut 3 bases from V and 0 bases from J, with 3 bases between.

In this sample, this clone turned up once. The CDR3 reads CASSQGWAGAGYEQFF. The CDR3 region has the DNA TGCGCCAGCAGCCAAGGATGGGCGGGAGCGGGCTATGAGCAGTTCTTC. The chain uses TRBV4-3 and TRBJ2-1; 7 bases map to TRBD2. The germline V gene encodes CDR1 LGHNA and CDR2 YSLEER. Losses at the gene ends were 1 base for V and 8 bases for J; bases not matched to a gene: 11. The CDR3 extends over 16 amino acids.

The rearrangement joins TRBV5-1 to TRBJ2-5; 11 bases map to TRBD2. CDR1 and CDR2 (germline): SGHRS, YFSETQ. Trimming took 2 bases from V and 7 from J; bases not matched to a gene: 4. This CDR3 contains 14 residues. CDR3 DNA sequence: TGCGCCAGCAGCTTTTCCGGGACTAGCGGGACCCAGTACTTC. Protein: CASSFSGTSGTQYF.

The chain combines TRBV28 with TRBJ2-1; 9 nucleotides align to TRBD1. This CDR3 spans 12 amino acids. Germline V lookup: CDR1 MDHEN, CDR2 SYDVKM. Trimming took 6 bases from V and 9 from J; bases not matched to a gene: 3. The CDR3 sequence: CASRTGGGEQFF. In DNA, the CDR3 is TGTGCCAGCAGGACAGGGGGTGGTGAGCAGTTCTTC.

The chain is built from TRBV14 and TRBJ1-2; a weak D match, TRBD1 (5 bases). V lost 0 bases, J lost 6 bases, and 14 bases lay in between. The CDR3 runs to 15 residues. CDR1 SGHDN and CDR2 FVKESK come from the germline V gene. CDR3 nucleotide sequence: TGTGCCAGCAGCCAAGATTTAAGGGGTTGGGATGGCTACACCTTC. This translates into CASSQDLRGWDGYTF.

The chain couples TRBV27 to TRBJ2-3; the D gene is possibly TRBD2 (5 bases). The CDR3 extends over 15 amino acids. The ends were cut back, 4 bases at V and 4 bases at J, with 15 bases in the middle. Germline V lookup: CDR1 MNHEY, CDR2 SMNVEV (reference sequence). This chain's CDR3 is CASSSALVGADTQYF. The CDR3 DNA reads as TGTGCCAGCAGTTCCGCGCTAGTGGGAGCAGATACGCAGTATTTT.

This clone was recorded a few times. This chain uses TRBV11-3 with TRBJ1-6, with TRBD1 as a possible D gene (6 bases). V lost 4 bases and J lost 7, with 14 bases in between. Germline V gene data show CDR1 as SGHNT and CDR2 as YENEEA. The CDR3 has 15 residues. The CDR3 is CASSSGTGINSPLHF. The CDR3 DNA is TGTGCCAGCAGCTCCGGAACAGGGATCAATTCACCCCTCCACTTT.

In this sample, this clone turned up once. V is TRBV4-2 and J is TRBJ2-1; TRBD2 aligns across 11 bases. CDR3 length: 17 residues. J gave up 2 bases and V 1 base, and 4 bases lay outside the gene matches. Per germline, CDR1 LGHNA and CDR2 YNFKEQ. The CDR3 loop reads CASSQVPSGGPYNEQFF. The CDR3 nucleotides read TGTGCCAGCAGCCAAGTGCCTAGCGGGGGGCCCTACAATGAGCAGTTCTTC.

The chain recombines TRBV11-3 with TRBJ1-1, with 7 bases aligning to TRBD1. Trimming at V came to 5 bases and at J to 12 bases, leaving 12 bases not matched to a gene. CDR3 length: 13 amino acids. Germline-derived CDR1 and CDR2 are SGHNT and YENEEA. In nucleotides, the CDR3 is TGTGCCAGCAGCCCTACCCGACAGGGTAGGCCTTTCTTT. Its protein product is CASSPTRQGRPFF.

This sequence joins TRBV19 and TRBJ1-1; D gene unclear. Germline CDR1 and CDR2: LNHDA and SQIVND (reference sequence). V was shortened by 1 base and J by 0 bases, with 6 bases between the two germline ends. The length of the CDR3 is 14 residues. The CDR3 sequence is CASSIGPMNTEAFF. The CDR3 region has the DNA TGTGCCAGTAGTATAGGGCCAATGAACACTGAAGCTTTCTTT.

The chain couples TRBV6-5 to TRBJ2-7; TRBD1 aligns across 12 bases. From germline, CDR1 is MNHEY and CDR2 SVGAGI. V lost 5 bases, J lost 3 bases, and 5 bases stayed unmatched. The length of the CDR3 is 15 residues. This chain's CDR3 is CASSTGTGGFYEQYF. The CDR3, as DNA: TGTGCCAGCAGTACCGGGACAGGGGGCTTCTACGAGCAGTACTTC.

The chain has TRBV5-6 and TRBJ2-3, with 7 positions matching TRBD1. Trimming cost V 0 bases and J 5 bases; bases outside gene matches: 6. The CDR3 runs to 15 residues. Germline CDR1 reads SGHDT; CDR2 reads YYEEEE. The CDR3, as DNA: TGTGCCAGCAGCTTGGTAGGGGGCGCGGGAGATACGCAGTATTTT. Its protein is CASSLVGGAGDTQYF.

The chain joins TRBV7-9 to TRBJ2-1; D unclear. Between the trimmed V and J ends, which lost 5 bases and 8 bases, there was a span of 16 bases. This CDR3 spans 14 amino acids. CDR1 is SEHNR, CDR2 FQNEAQ, per germline (reference sequence). CDR3 nucleotide sequence: TGTGCCAGCAGCCTTCCCACTCCCCGCGATGAGCAGTTCTTC. Protein: CASSLPTPRDEQFF.

This clone was seen more than once but under ten times. The chain employs TRBV4-2 and TRBJ2-7; 8 nucleotides align to TRBD1. This CDR3 has 15 residues. Trimming cost V 2 bases and J 4 bases; bases outside gene matches: 7. From germline, CDR1 is LGHNA and CDR2 YNFKEQ. CDR3 sequence: CASSQQGQGGYEQYF. Here the CDR3 DNA reads TGTGCCAGCAGCCAACAAGGACAGGGCGGGTACGAGCAGTACTTC.

The chain recombines TRBV5-1 with TRBJ2-1; 7 nucleotides align to TRBD1. Germline CDR1 is SGHRS and CDR2 is YFSETQ. The CDR3 extends over 17 amino acids. The J segment lost 1 base and the V segment lost 3 bases, leaving 10 bases of the junction unmatched. CDR3: CASSSNNRGRSYNEQFF. CDR3 coding DNA: TGCGCCAGCAGCTCGAACAACAGGGGACGGTCCTACAATGAGCAGTTCTTC.

The V and J genes are TRBV19 and TRBJ1-5; 8 nucleotides match TRBD1. This CDR3 has 19 residues. The germline CDR1 and CDR2 sequences are LNHDA and SQIVND (reference sequence). The trim removed 0 bases at V and 3 bases at J, leaving 13 bases unmatched. The CDR3 loop reads CASSIDQTGALNDNQPQHF. CDR3 DNA: TGTGCCAGTAGTATAGATCAGACAGGGGCCCTCAATGACAATCAGCCCCAGCATTTT.

This clone was seen only once. The genes are TRBV29-1 and TRBJ2-5; TRBD2 might be the D (6 bases). Germline CDR1 is SQVTM and CDR2 is ANQGSEA. The CDR3 totals 13 residues. Trimming cost V 4 bases and J 4 bases, with 13 bases left between them. CDR3 residues: CSVGGVAGETQYF. The CDR3 nucleotides read TGCAGCGTTGGGGGGGTTGCGGGAGAGACCCAGTACTTC.

The chain combines TRBV18 with TRBJ2-2; 11 nucleotides agree with TRBD2. From germline, CDR1 is KGHSH and CDR2 LQKENI. The CDR3 length is 15 residues. V lost 2 bases to trimming and J lost 6 bases; unmatched junction nucleotides: 2. CDR3 amino acids: CASSPSSGGPGELFF. CDR3 nucleotides: TGTGCCAGCTCACCATCTAGCGGGGGGCCCGGGGAGCTGTTTTTT.

This sequence joins TRBV6-5 and TRBJ1-2; TRBD1 is a possible D gene (6 bases). Trimming took 0 bases from V and 4 from J, leaving 9 bases between them. The CDR3 runs 14 residues. Germline loops: CDR1 MNHEY, CDR2 SVGAGI. The CDR3 spells CASSYSAGVYGYTF. CDR3 nucleotide sequence: TGTGCCAGCAGTTACTCGGCAGGGGTCTATGGCTACACCTTC.

The chain combines TRBV4-1 with TRBJ2-7, with D maybe TRBD2 (6 bases). Germline V gene sequence: CDR1 MGHRA, CDR2 YSYEKL. V lost 1 base to trimming and J lost 4 bases, with 14 bases between them. CDR3 length: 15 residues. The CDR3 nucleotides are TGCGCCAGCAGCCAAGGGGGGGAGTCTCCGTACGAGCAGTACTTC. Translated: CASSQGGESPYEQYF.

The rearrangement links TRBV5-4 to TRBJ2-7, with 7 bases aligning to TRBD1. V lost 4 bases, J lost 3 bases, and 7 bases stayed unmatched. Germline V gene data show CDR1 as SGHNT and CDR2 as YYREEE (reference sequence). The length of the CDR3 is 14 residues. CDR3 DNA sequence: TGTGCCAGCAGCCAAGGCCGGGACAGCTACGAGCAGTACTTC. Protein sequence: CASSQGRDSYEQYF.

As regards this clone: Other DNA variants within this sample encode the same CDR3. The V and J genes are TRBV5-4 and TRBJ2-7, with 8 bases identical to TRBD1. The V segment lost 4 bases and the J segment 0 bases; nucleotides outside the gene matches: 6. Germline CDR1 is SGHNT and CDR2 is YYREEE (reference sequence). The CDR3 is 15 amino acids. This chain's CDR3 is CASSLGGQGSYEQYF. CDR3 in DNA: TGTGCCAGCAGCCTGGGAGGACAGGGCTCCTACGAGCAGTACTTC.

The V gene is TRBV29-1, the J gene TRBJ2-1, with 10 bases that match TRBD1. CDR1 and CDR2 (germline): SQVTM, ANQGSEA. The CDR3 runs to 13 residues. Trimming at V came to 4 bases and at J to 7 bases, leaving 4 bases not matched to a gene. The CDR3 loop reads CSVGQGAQNEQFF. In nucleotides, the CDR3 is TGCAGCGTTGGACAGGGGGCTCAGAATGAGCAGTTCTTC.

The V call is TRBV6-2 or TRBV6-3, the J call TRBJ1-5; D is perhaps TRBD1 (6 bases). The CDR3 contains 13 residues. Looked up from germline, CDR1 is MNHEY and CDR2 is SVGEGT. Deletions cut 6 bases from V and 2 bases from J, with 8 bases between. This CDR3 is CASSPGGNQPQHF. CDR3 sequence (DNA): TGTGCCAGCAGCCCAGGGGGCAATCAGCCCCAGCATTTT.